A single sample gave rise to the 9 T cell receptor beta chains below, sequenced in a study of shared clonotypes between healthy human individuals. Only in-frame clones appear in the TCRdb table, and some are missing; sequencing was by immunoSEQ multiplex PCR. This sample has about 870,000 clones; approximately 92% occur once, and the top ten carry under 30%. Naive CD8 cells lacked CD45RO, underwent positive selection for CCR7 and left out terminally differentiated effector memory CD45RA+ cells. The sample comprised naive CD8+ T cells sorted from blood. These TCRs come from a man aged 25 to 40 in good health.

The gene calls are TRBV5-4 and TRBJ1-1; possibly TRBD1 for D (6 bases). V lost 1 base and J 5 bases, leaving 12 bases between the germline ends. Germline V gives CDR1 SGHNT, CDR2 YYREEE (reference sequence). The CDR3 contains 14 residues. The CDR3 region is CASSLSSGVTEAFF. The DNA of the CDR3 is TGTGCCAGCAGCTTGTCGTCAGGGGTAACTGAAGCTTTCTTT.

V usage is TRBV10-1 and J usage is TRBJ2-7; no definite D call. CDR3 size: 12 residues. V shed 5 bases and J shed 5 bases, with 10 bases lying between them. CDR1 and CDR2 (germline): WNHNN, SYGVQD (reference sequence). The CDR3 sequence: CASSRDMHEQYF. In DNA, the CDR3 is TGCGCCAGCAGTCGAGACATGCACGAGCAGTACTTC.

This chain's CDR3 is CASRSGPRSYEQYF. In nucleotides, the CDR3 is TGTGCCAGCAGAAGCGGGCCGCGCTCCTACGAGCAGTACTTC. J is TRBJ2-7 and V is TRBV7-9, with D perhaps matching TRBD2 (6 bases). This CDR3 has 14 residues. V was shortened by 6 bases and J by 0 bases, with 12 bases between the two germline ends. Germline V gene sequence: CDR1 SEHNR, CDR2 FQNEAQ (reference sequence). The variable domain in full, completed from reference TRBV7-9 and TRBJ2-7, reads DTGVSQNPRHKITKRGQNVTFRCDPISEHNRLYWYRQTLGQGPEFLTYFQNEAQLEKSRLLSDRFSAERPKGSFSTLEIQRTEQGDSAMYLCASRSGPRSYEQYFGPGTRLTVT.

The V call is TRBV9, the J call TRBJ2-3; D call uncertain. CDR1 and CDR2 (germline): SGDLS, YYNGEE. The germline V and J ends were trimmed by 0 bases and 4 bases, with 18 bases remaining between them. There are 17 residues in the CDR3. The CDR3 DNA sequence: TGTGCCAGCAGCGTAGTAGGAGCAGCCCACGGCCCAGATACGCAGTATTTT. It specifies CASSVVGAAHGPDTQYF.

This clone was recorded a few times. The gene calls are TRBV9 and TRBJ1-5; tentative D call: TRBD1 (6 bases). The CDR3 is 14 residues long. V lost 4 bases and J 0 bases, leaving 8 bases between the germline ends. The germline gives CDR1 SGDLS, CDR2 YYNGEE. The CDR3 is CASSHRVSNQPQHF. In DNA, the CDR3 is TGTGCCAGCAGCCACAGGGTTAGCAATCAGCCCCAGCATTTT.

In its sample, this clone was seen once. The sample contains more than one DNA sequence encoding this CDR3. The chain uses TRBV7-9 and TRBJ2-3, with D uncertain. The CDR3 is made up of 13 amino acids. Germline V gene sequence: CDR1 SEHNR, CDR2 FQNEAQ (reference sequence). The V and J ends lost 4 bases and 4 bases respectively, with 9 bases between them. The CDR3 region is CASSSPLADTQYF. The DNA for the CDR3 is TGTGCCAGCAGCTCGCCCCTGGCAGATACGCAGTATTTT.

The V gene is TRBV30, the J gene TRBJ2-2; D ambiguous. This CDR3 comprises 12 residues. Trimming pared 3 bases from V and 7 bases from J, leaving 9 bases between. CDR1 is GTSNPN and CDR2 is SVGIG in the germline V gene (reference sequence). The CDR3 loop reads CAWRIPGGELFF. In DNA form, the CDR3 reads TGTGCCTGGAGAATTCCAGGCGGGGAGCTGTTTTTT. The full variable domain, completed using reference TRBV30 and TRBJ2-2, is SQTIHQWPATLVQPVGSPLSLECTVEGTSNPNLYWYRQAAGRGLQLLFYSVGIGQISSEVPQNLSASRPQDRQFILSSKKLLLSDSGFYLCAWRIPGGELFFGEGSRLTVL.

This sequence joins TRBV11-2 and TRBJ2-1; 7 nucleotides match TRBD2. V lost 0 bases to trimming and J lost 0 bases; unmatched junction nucleotides: 11. Germline loops: CDR1 SGHAT, CDR2 FQNNGV. The CDR3 is 19 amino acids. The CDR3 here is CASSLDGVASGDSYNEQFF. The CDR3 DNA follows: TGTGCCAGCAGCTTAGATGGGGTGGCTAGCGGAGACTCCTACAATGAGCAGTTCTTC.

This clone showed up just once. This sequence joins TRBV14 and TRBJ2-1; D perhaps matches TRBD2 (5 bases). The CDR3 is 15 amino acids. V shed 5 bases and J shed 7 bases, with 18 bases lying between them. Germline CDR1 is SGHDN and CDR2 is FVKESK. CDR3 loop: CASSFSEGYQNEQFF. As DNA, the CDR3 is TGTGCCAGCAGCTTCTCCGAGGGCTACCAAAATGAGCAGTTCTTC.